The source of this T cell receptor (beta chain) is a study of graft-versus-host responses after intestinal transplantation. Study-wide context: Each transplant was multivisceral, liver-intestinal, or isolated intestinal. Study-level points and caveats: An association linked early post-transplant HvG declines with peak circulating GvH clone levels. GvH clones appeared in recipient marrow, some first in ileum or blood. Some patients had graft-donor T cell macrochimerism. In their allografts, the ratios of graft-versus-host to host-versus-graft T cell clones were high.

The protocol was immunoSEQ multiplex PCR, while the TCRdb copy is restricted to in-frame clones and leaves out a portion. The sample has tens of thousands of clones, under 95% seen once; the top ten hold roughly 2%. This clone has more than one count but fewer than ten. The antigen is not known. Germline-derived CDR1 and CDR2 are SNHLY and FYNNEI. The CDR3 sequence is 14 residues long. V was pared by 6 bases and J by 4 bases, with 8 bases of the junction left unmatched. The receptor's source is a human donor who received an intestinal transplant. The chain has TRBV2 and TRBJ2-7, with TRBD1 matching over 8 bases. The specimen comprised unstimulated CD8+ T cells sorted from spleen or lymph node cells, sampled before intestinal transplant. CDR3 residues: CASRPAGGAYEQYF. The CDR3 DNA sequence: TGTGCCAGCAGGCCGGCAGGGGGCGCGTACGAGCAGTACTTC.